This is a list of T cell receptor beta chains from one sample in a study of CXCR3-negative and CXCR3-positive naive CD8 T cells. TCRdb reprocessed the 5' RACE reads and reports one entry per CDR3 protein, with no DNA. Its clone listing holds approximately 74,000 distinct CDR3 sequences. The specimen was naive CXCR3- CD8+ T cells from blood. The receptors were sampled from a human donor in good health. Some clones in this sample may be carry-over from other donors' samples. Both conserved end residues are part of each CDR3.

j_call v_call cdr3_aa
TRBJ2-7 TRBV3-1 CASSRGLRYEQYF
TRBJ2-7 TRBV6-6 CASSYSTRTNYLYEQYF
TRBJ2-5 TRBV19 CASSLVWTGGEETQYF
TRBJ2-7 TRBV5-6 CASSGWTGPRKEQYF
TRBJ2-2 TRBV28 CASSLLRAANTGELFF
TRBJ2-5 TRBV28 CASSFSGTGGGWQETQYF
TRBJ2-5 TRBV7-9 CASSRVLEGTQYF
TRBJ2-1 TRBV7-3 CASSLELAGGLGEQFF
TRBJ2-2 TRBV4-1 CASSPENSGATGGGELFF
TRBJ2-7 TRBV4-2 CASSQVGGGEDEEQYF
TRBJ2-7 TRBV28 CASSLVYPGSYEQYF
TRBJ2-1 TRBV19 CASRAAYNEQFF
TRBJ2-5 TRBV4-1 CASSQALSRGEGQYF
TRBJ1-1 TRBV7-9 CASSFGSGTEAFF
TRBJ2-1 TRBV7-8 CASRTGTGGSYNEQFF
TRBJ2-1 TRBV5-1 CASSLVYNEQFF
TRBJ2-1 TRBV12-3/TRBV12-4 CASSLLTSGSSPTNEQFF
TRBJ2-7 TRBV6-1 CASSEPYEGIYEQYF
TRBJ2-7 TRBV5-1 CASNMWDMAWEQYF
TRBJ1-2 TRBV3-1 CASSPDRPLWLPSTF
TRBJ2-2 TRBV29-1 CSVSPSGGETGELFF
TRBJ2-7 TRBV28 CASSLRDFPCEQYF
TRBJ2-5 TRBV13 CASSRDRGQSGSSQETQYF
TRBJ2-7 TRBV29-1 CSVGTGPEQYF
TRBJ2-2 TRBV5-4 CASSVTGELFF
TRBJ2-7 TRBV5-1 CASRLGGSYEQYF
TRBJ2-7 TRBV29-1 CSVEKGPRNEQYF
TRBJ2-7 TRBV29-1 CSVRGSYEQYF
TRBJ2-3 TRBV6-2/TRBV6-3 CASSYKVTDTQYF
TRBJ1-2 TRBV7-9 CASSLPLGYTF
TRBJ2-7 TRBV4-3 CASSQGTGYPSYEQYF
TRBJ2-1 TRBV13 CASSGQGTYNEQFF
TRBJ2-5 TRBV9 CASSAGTSGQETQYF
TRBJ2-1 TRBV14 CASSLHRTGPNEQFF
TRBJ2-5 TRBV10-3 CAISESIRGSLETQYF
TRBJ2-2 TRBV29-1 CSVVRNTGELFF
TRBJ2-5 TRBV23-1 CASTQGPRVDGETQYF
TRBJ2-1 TRBV30 CAWSVGDEQFF
TRBJ1-1 TRBV7-6 CASSRTGIRNESFF
TRBJ1-1 TRBV5-6 CASSLLQIEAFF
TRBJ2-1 TRBV12-3/TRBV12-4 CASSLWGGGDYNEQFF
TRBJ2-1 TRBV25-1 CASSDSATGGWNEQFF
TRBJ2-1 TRBV7-9 CASSPVGGISYNEQFF
TRBJ2-5 TRBV18 CASSPGSQETQYF
TRBJ1-1 TRBV9 CASSAWTVLDTEAFF
TRBJ2-1 TRBV12-3/TRBV12-4 CASSPGTLGNEQFF
TRBJ2-2 TRBV6-5 CASSGGNTGELFF
TRBJ1-1 TRBV12-3/TRBV12-4 CASSNSVIEEAFF
TRBJ2-1 TRBV4-1 CASSQDRIDNEQFF
TRBJ2-3 TRBV4-3 CASSQDRADTDTQYF
TRBJ2-3 TRBV21-1 CASSTRTYRTGVDQRSSTDTQYF
TRBJ2-7 TRBV14 CASSQAAGDTYEQYF
TRBJ1-6 TRBV28 CASSLVRGFSPLHF
TRBJ2-1 TRBV6-6 CATEQGSNEQFF
TRBJ2-7 TRBV27 CASSLSPVIGSEQYF
TRBJ2-6 TRBV20-1 CSARGAEVSFSGANVLTF
TRBJ2-7 TRBV28 CASSFLTYEQYF
TRBJ1-1 TRBV4-1 CASSQDRQGQSEAFF
TRBJ2-3 TRBV7-6 CASSRTSGGARDTQYF